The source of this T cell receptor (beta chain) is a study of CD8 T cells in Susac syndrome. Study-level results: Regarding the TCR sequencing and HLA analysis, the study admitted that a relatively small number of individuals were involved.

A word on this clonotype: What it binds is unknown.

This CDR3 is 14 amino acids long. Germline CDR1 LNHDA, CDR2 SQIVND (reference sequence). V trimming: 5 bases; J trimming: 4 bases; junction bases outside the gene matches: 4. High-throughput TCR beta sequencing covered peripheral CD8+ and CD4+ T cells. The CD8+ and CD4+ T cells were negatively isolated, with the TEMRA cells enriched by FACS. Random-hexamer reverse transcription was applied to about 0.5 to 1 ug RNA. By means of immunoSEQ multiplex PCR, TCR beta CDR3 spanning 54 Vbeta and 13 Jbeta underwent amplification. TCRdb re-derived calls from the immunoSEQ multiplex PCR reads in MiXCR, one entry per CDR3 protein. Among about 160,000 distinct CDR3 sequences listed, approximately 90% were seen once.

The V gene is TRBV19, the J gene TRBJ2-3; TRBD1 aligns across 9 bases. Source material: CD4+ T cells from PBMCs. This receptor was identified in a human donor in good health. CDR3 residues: CASSFGTGSDTQYF. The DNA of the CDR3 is TGTGCCAGTAGTTTCGGGACAGGGTCAGATACGCAGTATTTT.